The T cell receptor (beta chain) described here comes from a study of CD8+ T cells in alopecia areata (dated by TCRdb to 2016 to 2018). Context from the whole study: Skin from C3H/HeJ donors aged roughly 6-12 months with spontaneous alopecia was grafted onto female C3H/HeJ recipients aged about 7-10 weeks. Scalp tissue and sorted CD4+ and CD8+ peripheral blood T cells from patchy and totalis/universalis alopecia areata patients and from healthy controls were covered by human TCRbeta sequencing. TCRbeta CDR3 regions were amplified by immunoSEQ multiplex PCR using 35 Vbeta forward and 13 Jbeta reverse primers. High-throughput TCRbeta sequencing was used to examine T cell clonal expansion in alopecia areata in both the C3H/HeJ mouse model and human patients. The RNA source kit depended on sample type: the PAXgene miRNA kit for fixed scalp, the miRNeasy kit for PBMCs, and the RNeasy kit for mouse skin. Scalp clonality was compared across normal scalp (n=4), patchy alopecia areata scalp (n=8), and alopecia totalis/universalis scalp (n=8). The research as a whole found: Higher clonality and more expanded CD8+ clones were observed in lesional scalp than in normal scalp, particularly in alopecia totalis/universalis, a finding suggestive of antigenic drive. TCR sequences shared between patients were less clear than in mice, possibly partly because of HLA diversity in the patient population. Unlike mouse skin, which is dominated by gammadelta T cells, normal human skin has resident alphabeta T cells that are also sequenced, and this complicates analysis of the scalp TCR repertoire.

From the cysteine up to the phenylalanine, the CDR3 has a length of 15 residues. Of the CDR3's DNA, 33 bases were read; they are in frame from base 1. Ends trimmed: V by 4 bases, J by 3 bases; bases unmatched to a gene: 4. Taken from the germline V gene, the CDR1 and CDR2 loops are NNHDY and SYVADS. The protocol used for the library was the immunoSEQ multiplex PCR assay. RNA was extracted from all samples and reverse transcribed into cDNA as template for TCR sequencing. SuperScript III was used for first-strand cDNA synthesis, primed with a 2:1 mix of oligo-dT and random hexamers. A synthetic immune receptor repertoire was used to gauge amplification bias, and whatever bias remained was removed computationally. Libraries were sequenced on Illumina HiSeq using 60 bp reads that covered the CDR3 and were read from J toward V. Processing in the source paper ran as follows. Raw reads were preprocessed for error removal, and CDR3 was defined according to IMGT conventions as running from the conserved cysteine to phenylalanine. To get clonality, Shannon entropy was normalized by log2 of the number of productive unique TCRs and the result was subtracted from 1. Scalp TCRbeta sequences were cross-referenced with sorted blood CD4 and CD8 repertoires so that the CD4 or CD8 identity of scalp clones could be inferred. TCRdb holds this immuneACCESS table with in-frame rearrangements only. Some clones are missing; in checked studies, unresolved V genes explain under half, and the rest has no known cause. From that table come the V and J calls and clone size; the DNA was used to work out D and trimming. This sample includes some 18,000 clones, and none of them was observed just once. The leading ten clones occupy 25% to 40% of the sample.

Cells from pooled mouse cutaneous lymph nodes were stained for CD4, CD8alpha, NKG2D, NKG2ACE and other markers and then sorted on a BD Influx. This clone has ten or more counts. Its antigen is not yet known. Gene designations and germline sequences in this entry are those of the mouse. The read stops 4 residues short of the end of the CDR3; the missing end is completed from the germline J gene. Recombination joined TRBV13-3 with TRBJ2-1; 10 junctional bases match TRBD2. The material sequenced was CD8+ T cells sorted from a lymph node. This sequence originates from a C3H/HeJ mouse with alopecia areata. Regarding MHC type, mice of this strain are H2-k. CDR3 reads: CASSSGTGVYAEQFF. The DNA read from the CDR3 is TGTGCCAGCAGTTCAGGGACTGGGGTCTATGCT.